A single sample is the source of the 10 T cell receptor beta chains below, sequenced in a study of cytomegalovirus exposure and HLA in healthy donors. TCRdb's copy holds only in-frame clones and misses some; the assay was immunoSEQ multiplex PCR. This sample has 150,000 to 180,000 clones, with 86% found just once. Material for sequencing was PBMCs. The receptors were sampled from a human donor in good health.

The V call is TRBV5-1, the J call TRBJ1-2; the match to TRBD1 covers 7 bases. The trim removed 1 base at V and 3 bases at J, leaving 3 bases unmatched. Germline assignment: CDR1 SGHRS and CDR2 YFSETQ. This CDR3 comprises 14 residues. Here the CDR3 reads CASSLTGTDYGYTF. The CDR3 bases are TGCGCCAGCAGCTTGACCGGGACAGACTATGGCTACACCTTC. Full variable domain (remainder filled in from reference TRBV5-1 and TRBJ1-2): KAGVTQTPRYLIKTRGQQVTLSCSPISGHRSVSWYQQTPGQGLQFLFEYFSETQRNKGNFPGRFSGRQFSNSRSEMNVSTLELGDSALYLCASSLTGTDYGYTFGSGTRLTVV.

The rearrangement links TRBV6-1 to TRBJ1-2; 10 bases are shared with TRBD1. The J segment lost 8 bases and the V segment lost 4 bases, leaving 10 bases of the junction unmatched. The CDR3 loop spans 15 amino acids. CDR1 and CDR2 from the germline V gene are MNHNS and SASEGT. CDR3: CASSGRQGAVLGYTF. CDR3 nucleotide sequence: TGTGCCAGCAGTGGAAGACAGGGGGCGGTTTTAGGCTACACCTTC.

V is TRBV27 and J is TRBJ2-7; perhaps TRBD2 as D (6 bases). The CDR3 has 14 amino acids. V was shortened by 2 bases and J by 3 bases, with 11 bases between the two germline ends. Germline V CDR1 and CDR2: MNHEY, SMNVEV (reference sequence). CDR3 region: CASSLRWRDYEQYF. DNA for the CDR3: TGTGCCAGCAGTTTAAGGTGGAGGGACTACGAGCAGTACTTC.

The chain employs TRBV19 and TRBJ1-1; no clear D gene. V was cut by 5 bases and J by 1 base, with 14 bases left in between. Germline assignment: CDR1 LNHDA and CDR2 SQIVND (reference sequence). The CDR3 has 15 amino acids. The DNA of the CDR3 is TGTGCCAGTAGTCTGGGAAGCGGTGGGAACACTGAAGCTTTCTTT. It translates to CASSLGSGGNTEAFF. The full variable domain, rest sourced from reference TRBV19 and TRBJ1-1, is DGGITQSPKYLFRKEGQNVTLSCEQNLNHDAMYWYRQDPGQGLRLIYYSQIVNDFQKGDIAEGYSVSREKKESFPLTVTSAQKNPTAFYLCASSLGSGGNTEAFFGQGTRLTVV.

This clone has a single count. CDR3 amino acids: CASSVGLAEETQYF. The CDR3 DNA reads as TGTGCCAGCAGTGTGGGACTAGCGGAAGAGACCCAGTACTTC. The chain is built from TRBV2 and TRBJ2-5; 11 nucleotides align to TRBD2. CDR1 SNHLY and CDR2 FYNNEI come from the germline V gene. CDR3 length: 14 residues. After removal of 4 bases from V and 3 bases from J, the junction contained 1 base not matched to a gene. The whole variable domain, remainder taken from reference TRBV2 and TRBJ2-5, is EPEVTQTPSHQVTQMGQEVILRCVPISNHLYFYWYRQILGQKVEFLVSFYNNEISEKSEIFDDQFSVERPDGSNFTLKIRSTKLEDSAMYFCASSVGLAEETQYFGPGTRLLVL.

V is TRBV5-1 and J is TRBJ2-3, with TRBD2 identical over 10 bases. CDR1 and CDR2 from the germline V gene are SGHRS and YFSETQ. This CDR3 comprises 16 residues. The V and J ends lost 2 bases and 1 base, in that order; junction bases with no gene match: 4. This CDR3 reads CASSFLAGARTDTQYF. DNA of the CDR3: TGCGCCAGCAGCTTCCTAGCGGGAGCCCGCACAGATACGCAGTATTTT.

The CDR3 region is CASSSARGGYNEQFF. CDR3 in DNA: TGTGCCAGCAGTTCTGCGCGGGGGGGCTACAATGAGCAGTTCTTC. The J gene is TRBJ2-1, the V gene TRBV7-6, with 9 bases aligning to TRBD2. The CDR3 is 15 residues long. With 6 bases clipped from V and 3 bases from J, the junction kept 6 bases outside the gene matches. The V gene's germline CDR1 is SGHVS and CDR2 FNYEAQ.

The chain employs TRBV5-1 and TRBJ1-2, with D perhaps matching TRBD1 (5 bases). The germline V and J ends were trimmed by 1 base and 8 bases, with 18 bases remaining between them. CDR3 size: 15 residues. Germline CDR1 reads SGHRS; CDR2 reads YFSETQ. CDR3 in DNA: TGCGCCAGCAGCTTGAACGGGCAGGAGGGGATCGGCTACACCTTC. It translates to CASSLNGQEGIGYTF.

The rearrangement joins TRBV28 to TRBJ2-2; TRBD1 aligns across 7 bases. Germline V lookup: CDR1 MDHEN, CDR2 SYDVKM. V dropped 8 bases and J dropped 6; count of bases not matched to a gene: 6. This CDR3 has 13 amino acids. CDR3 coding DNA: TGTGCCAGCTTGGCAGGGGGAGCCGGGGAGCTGTTTTTT. Translated: CASLAGGAGELFF.

This chain joins TRBV27 and TRBJ2-7; 12 bases are a match to TRBD1. V trimming: 6 bases; J trimming: 7 bases; junction bases outside the gene matches: 7. Looked up from germline, CDR1 is MNHEY and CDR2 is SMNVEV (reference sequence). This CDR3 contains 14 residues. The CDR3 region is CASSPGQGASEQYF. The DNA for the CDR3 is TGTGCCAGCAGCCCGGGACAGGGGGCGAGTGAGCAGTACTTC.